A selection of T cell receptor beta chains follows, all from one sample in a study of T cell responses to AZD1222 COVID-19 vaccine. Libraries were prepared by immunoSEQ multiplex PCR; TCRdb keeps only in-frame clonotypes and omits some of them. The profile covers fewer than 130,000 clones, with about 94% appearing a single time and around 2.8% taken by the ten largest. This specimen was peripheral blood, taken 28 days after the second AZD1222 dose. These receptors came from an adult who received the AZD1222 COVID-19 vaccine. Both conserved end residues are part of each CDR3. A D gene is named only where the DNA matches it firmly. Not all rows give a size; the values are once, few, many and, for expanded clones, a class.

>-|TRBV15|TRBJ1-6|TRBD1
TGTGCCACCAGCAGGTTGACAGGGGGCGGATCACCCCTCCACTTT
CATSRLTGGGSPLHF
>-|TRBV14|TRBJ1-1|-
TGTGCCAGCAGCCATTTTAGTGGGAACACTGAAGCTTTCTTT
CASSHFSGNTEAFF
>-|TRBV9|TRBJ2-2|-
TGTGCCAGCAGCGTGAAGTCCGTCACAGGCACCGGGGAGCTGTTTTTT
CASSVKSVTGTGELFF
>once|TRBV6-5|TRBJ1-1|-
TGTGCCAGCATGCGGGAGTACGACACTGAAGCTTTCTTT
CASMREYDTEAFF
>once|TRBV6-5|TRBJ1-2|TRBD1
TGTGCCAGCACCGGACAGGGATATGGCTACACCTTC
CASTGQGYGYTF
>-|TRBV4-1|TRBJ2-5|-
TGCGCCAGCAGCCAACCCTCAGAGGGAGCGAGCCAAGAGACCCAGTACTTC
CASSQPSEGASQETQYF
>-|TRBV10-3|TRBJ1-1|TRBD1
TGTGCCTTTAGCCGGGACAGGGACACTGAAGCTTTCTTT
CAFSRDRDTEAFF
>-|TRBV4-1|TRBJ1-4|TRBD1
TGCGCCAGCAGCCAAGATCTGGGAGGGGGCGGTCGTACGGCTAATGAAAAACTGTTTTTT
CASSQDLGGGGRTANEKLFF
>-|TRBV5-3|TRBJ1-1|-
TGTGCCAGAAGCTTGGGTATCTGCAGGGCGGCTTTCTTT
CARSLGICRAAFF
>-|TRBV5-4|TRBJ1-1|-
TGTGCCAGCAGCGGGTCGCCGGGGCCGAACACTGAAGCTTTCTTT
CASSGSPGPNTEAFF
>-|TRBV11-2|TRBJ2-1|-
TGTGCCAGCAGCCCAAATCCGGGACACAACAATGAGCAGTTCTTC
CASSPNPGHNNEQFF
>-|TRBV24-1|TRBJ2-7|-
TGTGCCACCAGTGAGGGCAGGGGCAACGAGCAGTACTTC
CATSEGRGNEQYF
>few|TRBV4-2|TRBJ2-7|TRBD2
TGTGCCAGCAGCCAAGATAGGACTAGCGGACTCATCTTATACGAGCAGTACTTC
CASSQDRTSGLILYEQYF
>once|TRBV6-1|TRBJ1-5|-
TGTGCCAGCAGTGAGTGGGTCCCGTATCAGCCCCAGCATTTT
CASSEWVPYQPQHF
>-|TRBV11-2|TRBJ2-7|TRBD2
TGTGCCAGCAGCTTAATAGCGGGAGAGTACGAGCAGTACTTC
CASSLIAGEYEQYF
>-|TRBV27|TRBJ1-2|-
TGTGCCAGCAGGGGGGGATGGTTTGATGGCTACACCTTC
CASRGGWFDGYTF
>-|TRBV10-1|TRBJ1-2|-
TGCGCCAGCAGTGAGACAGGACGCTATGGCTACACCTTC
CASSETGRYGYTF
>-|TRBV27|TRBJ2-7|-
TGTGCCAGCAGTTTAGCAGGGTTCTCCTACGAGCAGTACTTC
CASSLAGFSYEQYF
>-|TRBV25-1|TRBJ2-1|-
TGTGCCAGCAGTGAACTAGGCGGGCGGTGGGACAATGAGCAGTTCTTC
CASSELGGRWDNEQFF
>-|TRBV19|TRBJ2-7|-
TGTGCCAGTAGTATAGTGGCAGATAGCTCCTACGAGCAGTACTTC
CASSIVADSSYEQYF
>-|TRBV18|TRBJ1-2|-
TGTGCCAGCTCACCAGAGGGGAACTATGGCTACACCTTC
CASSPEGNYGYTF
>-|TRBV5-1|TRBJ1-1|-
TGCGCCAGCAGCTTGGCATCCATGAACACTGAAGCTTTCTTT
CASSLASMNTEAFF
>-|TRBV2|TRBJ1-5|-
TGTGCCAGCAAGGGGCTCCGGGACTCCGATCAGCCCCAGCATTTT
CASKGLRDSDQPQHF
>-|TRBV2|TRBJ1-2|-
TGTGCCAGCAGTGGACAGAGTAGTGTGGGCTACACCTTC
CASSGQSSVGYTF
>few|TRBV30|TRBJ2-7|-
TGTGCCTGGAGTCCTCTGGGTTACGAGCAGTACTTC
CAWSPLGYEQYF
>once|TRBV2|TRBJ2-7|-
TGTGCCAGCAAGGGCCCGGGCTACGAGCAGTACTTC
CASKGPGYEQYF
>-|TRBV4-2|TRBJ1-2|TRBD1
TGTGCCAGCAGCCATGATGGCGGGACAGGGGGTGCTGGCTACACCTTC
CASSHDGGTGGAGYTF
>once|TRBV12-3/TRBV12-4|TRBJ1-1|-
TGTGCCAGCAGTTTTTTTGCAAGAAGGGCTTTCTTT
CASSFFARRAFF
>few|TRBV5-1|TRBJ2-7|-
TGCGCCAGCAGCTTGCGCCCAGCGGATCAAGACGAGCAGTACTTC
CASSLRPADQDEQYF
>-|TRBV12-3/TRBV12-4|TRBJ1-2|TRBD1
TGTGCCAGCAGGGGGGACAGTCGGGGTGGCTACACCTTC
CASRGDSRGGYTF
>-|TRBV29-1|TRBJ2-7|TRBD1
TGCAGCGGAGGACAGGGGGGGTACGAGCAGTACTTC
CSGGQGGYEQYF
>-|TRBV9|TRBJ2-1|-
TGTGCCAGCAGCGTAGTACAGCGAAGTTACAATGAGCAGTTCTTC
CASSVVQRSYNEQFF
>-|TRBV5-5|TRBJ1-6|-
TGTGCCAGCAGCTTTTTGATTCGTCTTTCCTATAATTCACCCCTCCACTTT
CASSFLIRLSYNSPLHF
>-|TRBV10-2|TRBJ2-7|-
TGCGCCAGCAGGACCGGGACCAGAAACTACGAGCAGTACTTC
CASRTGTRNYEQYF
>-|TRBV7-2|TRBJ2-1|TRBD2
TGTGCCAGCAGCTTAGTTCTAGCGGGGGGACGGAATGAGCAGTTCTTC
CASSLVLAGGRNEQFF
>-|TRBV18|TRBJ1-4|-
TGTGCCAGCTCACCTTTCGAGGGGACTAATGAAAAACTGTTTTTT
CASSPFEGTNEKLFF
>once|TRBV3-1/TRBV3-2|TRBJ2-7|TRBD1
TGTGCCAGCAGGGGACAGGGTAACTACGAGCAGTACTTC
CASRGQGNYEQYF
>-|TRBV28|TRBJ2-1|TRBD1
TGTGCCAGCAAGAGTGGGACAGGGGATTACAATGAGCAGTTCTTC
CASKSGTGDYNEQFF
>-|TRBV2|TRBJ2-7|-
TGTGCCAGCACCAGGGGGGGCCTCGACGAGCAGTACTTC
CASTRGGLDEQYF
>-|TRBV5-1|TRBJ1-4|-
TGCGCCAGCAGCTTGGTACGGGGTGAAAAACTGTTTTTT
CASSLVRGEKLFF
>-|TRBV5-1|TRBJ1-1|-
TGCGCCAGCAGCTTGGTTTCGCCGGGGACCACTGAAGCTTTCTTT
CASSLVSPGTTEAFF